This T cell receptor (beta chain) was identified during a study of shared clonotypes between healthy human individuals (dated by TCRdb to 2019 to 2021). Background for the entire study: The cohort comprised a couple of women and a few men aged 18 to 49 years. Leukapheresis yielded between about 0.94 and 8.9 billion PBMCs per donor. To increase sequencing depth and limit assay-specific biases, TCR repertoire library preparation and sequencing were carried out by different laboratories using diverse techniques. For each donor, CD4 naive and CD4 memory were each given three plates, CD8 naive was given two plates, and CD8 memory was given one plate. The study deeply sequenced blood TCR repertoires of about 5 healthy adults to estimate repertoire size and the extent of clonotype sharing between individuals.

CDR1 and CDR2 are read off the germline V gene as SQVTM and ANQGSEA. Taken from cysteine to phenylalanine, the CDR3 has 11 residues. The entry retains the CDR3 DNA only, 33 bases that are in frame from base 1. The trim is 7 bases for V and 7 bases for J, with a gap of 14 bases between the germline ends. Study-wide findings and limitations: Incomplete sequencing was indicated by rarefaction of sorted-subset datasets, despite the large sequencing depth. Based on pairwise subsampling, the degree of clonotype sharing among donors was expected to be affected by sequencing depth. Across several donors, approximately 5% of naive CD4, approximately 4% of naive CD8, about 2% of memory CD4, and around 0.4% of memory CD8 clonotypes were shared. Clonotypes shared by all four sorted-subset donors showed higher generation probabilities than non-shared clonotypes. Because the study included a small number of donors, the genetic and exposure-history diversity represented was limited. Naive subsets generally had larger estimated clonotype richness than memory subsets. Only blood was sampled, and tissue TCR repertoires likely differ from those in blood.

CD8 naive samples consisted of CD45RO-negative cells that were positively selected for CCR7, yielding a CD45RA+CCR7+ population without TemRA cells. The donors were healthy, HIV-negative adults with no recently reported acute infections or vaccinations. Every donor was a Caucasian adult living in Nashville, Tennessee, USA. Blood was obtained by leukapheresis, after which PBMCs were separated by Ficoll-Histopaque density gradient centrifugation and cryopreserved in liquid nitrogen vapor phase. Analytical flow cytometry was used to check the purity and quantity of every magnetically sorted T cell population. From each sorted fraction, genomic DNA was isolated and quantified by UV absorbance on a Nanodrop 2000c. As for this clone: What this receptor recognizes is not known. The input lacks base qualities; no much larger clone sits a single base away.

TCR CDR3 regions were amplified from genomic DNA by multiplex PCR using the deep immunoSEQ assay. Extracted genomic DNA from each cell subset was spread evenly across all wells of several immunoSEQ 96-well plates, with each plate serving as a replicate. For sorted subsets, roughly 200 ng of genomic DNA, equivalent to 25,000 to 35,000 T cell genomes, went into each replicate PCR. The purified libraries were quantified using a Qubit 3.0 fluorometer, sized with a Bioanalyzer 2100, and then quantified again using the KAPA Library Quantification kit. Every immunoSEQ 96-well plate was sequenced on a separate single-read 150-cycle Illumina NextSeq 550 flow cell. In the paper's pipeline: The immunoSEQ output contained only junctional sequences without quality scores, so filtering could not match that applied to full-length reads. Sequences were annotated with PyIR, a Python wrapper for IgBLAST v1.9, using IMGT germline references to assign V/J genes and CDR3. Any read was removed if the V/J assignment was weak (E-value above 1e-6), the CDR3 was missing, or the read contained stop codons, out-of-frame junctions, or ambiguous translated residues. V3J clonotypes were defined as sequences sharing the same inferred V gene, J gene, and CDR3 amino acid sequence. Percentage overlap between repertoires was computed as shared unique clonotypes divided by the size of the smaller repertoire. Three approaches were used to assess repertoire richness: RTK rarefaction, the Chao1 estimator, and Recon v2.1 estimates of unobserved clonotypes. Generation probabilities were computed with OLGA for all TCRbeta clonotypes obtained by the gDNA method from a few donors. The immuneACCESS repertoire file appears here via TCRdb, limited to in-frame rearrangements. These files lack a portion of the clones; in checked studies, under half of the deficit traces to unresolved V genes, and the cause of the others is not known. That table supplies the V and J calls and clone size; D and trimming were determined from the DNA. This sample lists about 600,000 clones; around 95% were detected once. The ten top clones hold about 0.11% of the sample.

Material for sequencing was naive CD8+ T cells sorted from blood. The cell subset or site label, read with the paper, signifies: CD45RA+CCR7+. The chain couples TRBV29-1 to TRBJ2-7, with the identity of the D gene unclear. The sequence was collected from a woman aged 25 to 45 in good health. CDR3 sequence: CSATSSREQYF. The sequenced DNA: TGCAGCGCGACGTCTTCTAGGGAGCAGTACTTC.